The TCR beta chain under discussion was sequenced for a study of cytomegalovirus exposure and HLA in healthy donors. Study-wide background: A prior study identified approximately 110 million unique TCR beta sequences from about 200 million T cells. Of the donors genotyped, 398 in all, about 81% fell in the Caucasian-associated ancestry cluster.

On this clone: Antigen specificity is unknown.

Study outcomes and limitations: A later examination showed that TCR association rates differed by HLA locus, with DRB1 most and HLA-C fewest.

The PCR ran on 60 Vbeta and 13 Jbeta primers. Repertoires were generated with immunoSEQ multiplex PCR, while TCRdb's copy carries only in-frame clones and drops some. The table shows about 130,000 clones, with nearly 85% occurring only once. Among the donors, all were healthy bone marrow donors. Trimming took 3 bases from V and 4 from J, leaving 9 bases between them. CDR3 length: 13 amino acids. Germline V gene data show CDR1 as SQVTM and CDR2 as ANQGSEA. The origin of this receptor is a boy younger than 18 in good health and CMV-seronegative. The rearrangement uses TRBV29-1 and TRBJ2-2; D might be TRBD1 (5 bases). Sequenced sample: PBMCs. CDR3 sequence: CSVEKGFTGELFF. For the CDR3, the DNA is TGCAGCGTTGAGAAGGGGTTCACCGGGGAGCTGTTTTTT.